These 21 T cell receptor beta chains share one sample of origin, sequenced in a study of blood T cell repertoires in COVID-19. Repertoires were generated with immunoSEQ multiplex PCR, while TCRdb's copy carries only in-frame clones and drops some. The data hold around 50,000 clones, with roughly 90% observed a single time. Sequencing was carried out using peripheral blood. These receptors were taken from a man aged 65-85 years with active COVID-19.

CDR3 amino acids: CASKLWGQGNEKLFF. The CDR3 nucleotides are TGTGCCAGCAAACTGTGGGGACAGGGTAATGAAAAACTGTTTTTT. The chain recombines TRBV28 with TRBJ1-4; 9 bases are a match to TRBD1. Germline V gives CDR1 MDHEN, CDR2 SYDVKM. V lost 7 bases to trimming and J lost 4 bases; unmatched junction nucleotides: 7. CDR3 length: 15 residues.

The chain is built from TRBV24-1 and TRBJ2-3, with TRBD1 matching over 9 bases. The length of the CDR3 is 16 residues. Germline lookup yields CDR1 KGHDR and CDR2 SFDVKD. V lost 3 bases, J lost 8 bases, and 11 bases stayed unmatched. The CDR3 DNA is TGTGCCACCAGTGATCTACGGGACAGGGAACGGGGTACGCAGTATTTT. This codes for CATSDLRDRERGTQYF.

V usage is TRBV7-3 and J usage is TRBJ2-1; maybe TRBD2 (6 bases). CDR3 length: 13 residues. Trimming removed 2 bases at V and 10 bases at J, with 12 bases between. Germline assignment: CDR1 SGHTA and CDR2 FQGTGA. The CDR3 loop reads CASSLAAGREQFF. Written as DNA, the CDR3 is TGTGCCAGCAGCTTAGCGGCGGGGCGCGAGCAGTTCTTC.

The chain joins TRBV9 to TRBJ1-2, with D perhaps matching TRBD1 (6 bases). The ends were cut back, 4 bases at V and 2 bases at J, with 9 bases in the middle. Germline CDR1 is SGDLS and CDR2 is YYNGEE. CDR3 length: 13 residues. This CDR3 is CASSTGQNYGYTF. The CDR3 nucleotides read TGTGCCAGCAGCACCGGACAGAACTATGGCTACACCTTC. Variable domain in full (rest from reference TRBV9 and TRBJ1-2): DSGVTQTPKHLITATGQRVTLRCSPRSGDLSVYWYQQSLDQGLQFLIQYYNGEERAKGNILERFSAQQFPDLHSELNLSSLELGDSALYFCASSTGQNYGYTFGSGTRLTVV.

V usage is TRBV5-1 and J usage is TRBJ1-2; TRBD1 matches 8 bases. The CDR3 is made up of 13 amino acids. Germline V gene sequence: CDR1 SGHRS, CDR2 YFSETQ. Trimming cost V 0 bases and J 8 bases; bases outside gene matches: 3. The CDR3: CASSLGDRGGYTF. The CDR3 region has the DNA TGCGCCAGCAGCTTGGGAGACAGGGGAGGCTACACCTTC.

The chain has TRBV4-3 and TRBJ2-2; maybe TRBD1 (5 bases). CDR3 length equals 17 residues. V was cut by 0 bases and J by 0 bases, with 11 bases left in between. CDR1 is LGHNA and CDR2 is YSLEER in the germline V gene. This CDR3 is CASSQDLSRANTGELFF. In DNA, the CDR3 is TGCGCCAGCAGCCAAGATCTTAGCAGGGCGAACACCGGGGAGCTGTTTTTT.

The V and J genes are TRBV28 and TRBJ2-3, with 12 bases that match TRBD1. The CDR3 is 14 amino acids. Germline V CDR1 and CDR2: MDHEN, SYDVKM. V dropped 7 bases and J dropped 6; count of bases not matched to a gene: 5. This CDR3 reads CASNLGQGADTQYF. DNA of the CDR3: TGTGCCAGCAATTTGGGACAGGGGGCCGATACGCAGTATTTT. The whole variable domain, remainder taken from reference TRBV28 and TRBJ2-3, is DVKVTQSSRYLVKRTGEKVFLECVQDMDHENMFWYRQDPGLGLRLIYFSYDVKMKEKGDIPEGYSVSREKKERFSLILESASTNQTSMYLCASNLGQGADTQYFGPGTRLTVL.

This clone appeared a single time. This sequence joins TRBV19 and TRBJ2-7, with 9 bases identical to TRBD1. Germline V gene sequence: CDR1 LNHDA, CDR2 SQIVND (reference sequence). This CDR3 is 13 amino acids long. The junction had 10 bases not matched to a gene; V was cut back by 10 bases and J by 6 bases. The CDR3: CATTGQGPSEQYF. In DNA form, the CDR3 reads TGTGCCACGACGGGACAGGGCCCTAGCGAGCAGTACTTC.

CDR3 sequence reads: CASSQWVSREGYTF. Here the CDR3 DNA reads TGCGCCAGCAGCCAGTGGGTCTCCCGGGAGGGCTACACCTTC. This sequence joins TRBV5-1 and TRBJ1-2; D unclear. Trimming pared 4 bases from V and 8 bases from J, leaving 18 bases between. Germline values: CDR1 SGHRS, CDR2 YFSETQ. The CDR3 consists of 14 residues.

The chain combines TRBV5-1 with TRBJ2-1; the D gene is possibly TRBD1 (7 bases). Looked up from germline, CDR1 is SGHRS and CDR2 is YFSETQ. With 3 bases removed from V and 5 bases from J, the gap between germline ends came to 9 bases. There are 13 residues in the CDR3. The CDR3 here is CASSSRGDNEQFF. The CDR3 nucleotides are TGCGCCAGCAGCTCCAGGGGGGACAATGAGCAGTTCTTC.

The chain combines TRBV28 with TRBJ2-7; TRBD1 matches at 7 bases. Germline-derived CDR1 and CDR2 are MDHEN and SYDVKM. The CDR3 covers 15 residues. V was clipped by 3 bases and J by 4 bases; unmatched bases: 9. The CDR3, as DNA: TGTGCCAGCAGTTTCTCTGGCAGGGGGAAATACGAGCAGTACTTC. Its translation is CASSFSGRGKYEQYF.

The rearrangement joins TRBV28 to TRBJ2-5, with TRBD2 identical over 9 bases. CDR3 size: 13 residues. The germline V gene has CDR1 MDHEN and CDR2 SYDVKM. Losses at the gene ends were 10 bases for V and 4 bases for J; bases not matched to a gene: 7. CDR3 DNA: TGTGCCACCATCATAGCGGGAGTAGAGACCCAGTACTTC. It is translated as CATIIAGVETQYF. Full variable domain (remainder filled in from reference TRBV28 and TRBJ2-5): DVKVTQSSRYLVKRTGEKVFLECVQDMDHENMFWYRQDPGLGLRLIYFSYDVKMKEKGDIPEGYSVSREKKERFSLILESASTNQTSMYLCATIIAGVETQYFGPGTRLLVL.

In this sample, this clone turned up once. The chain employs TRBV4-3 and TRBJ2-3; 8 nucleotides line up with TRBD2. CDR3 length: 15 amino acids. The germline V gene has CDR1 LGHNA and CDR2 YSLEER. V lost 1 base and J lost 2; bases outside the gene matches: 2. Here the CDR3 reads CASSQGAGVTDTQYF. CDR3 in DNA: TGCGCCAGCAGCCAAGGAGCGGGAGTCACAGATACGCAGTATTTT.

V usage is TRBV6-6 and J usage is TRBJ1-1; possibly TRBD1 for D (6 bases). Germline CDR1 reads MNHNY; CDR2 reads SVGAGI (reference sequence). This CDR3 is built from 13 residues. Trimming stripped 4 bases from V and 5 bases from J, with 11 bases between. CDR3 DNA: TGTGCCAGCAGTTCAGGGGTAGTGACTGAAGCTTTCTTT. Its translation: CASSSGVVTEAFF.

The sample holds one count of this clone. J is TRBJ2-3 and V is TRBV5-1, with TRBD2 identical over 8 bases. V was clipped by 4 bases and J by 3 bases; unmatched bases: 7. Per germline, CDR1 SGHRS and CDR2 YFSETQ. The CDR3 consists of 15 residues. The CDR3 bases are TGCGCCAGCAGCCACCCGGGGGGGACGACAGATACGCAGTATTTT. This translates into CASSHPGGTTDTQYF. Complete variable domain (other parts from reference TRBV5-1 and TRBJ2-3): KAGVTQTPRYLIKTRGQQVTLSCSPISGHRSVSWYQQTPGQGLQFLFEYFSETQRNKGNFPGRFSGRQFSNSRSEMNVSTLELGDSALYLCASSHPGGTTDTQYFGPGTRLTVL.

The chain couples TRBV30 to TRBJ1-1; D unresolved. V lost 1 base and J lost 0, with 12 bases in between. Germline V lookup: CDR1 GTSNPN, CDR2 SVGIG (reference sequence). The CDR3 spans 15 residues. The CDR3 loop reads CAWSAGVQMNTEAFF. The CDR3 DNA is TGTGCCTGGAGTGCCGGGGTACAGATGAACACTGAAGCTTTCTTT. The full variable domain, rest sourced from reference TRBV30 and TRBJ1-1, is SQTIHQWPATLVQPVGSPLSLECTVEGTSNPNLYWYRQAAGRGLQLLFYSVGIGQISSEVPQNLSASRPQDRQFILSSKKLLLSDSGFYLCAWSAGVQMNTEAFFGQGTRLTVV.

DNA of the CDR3: TGTGCCAGCGACGCTCCGAGGACAGGGGAGCATCAGCCCCAGCATTTT. It encodes CASDAPRTGEHQPQHF. The chain joins TRBV6-6 to TRBJ1-5, with 9 bases fitting TRBD1. This CDR3 comprises 16 residues. In germline, CDR1 is MNHNY, CDR2 SVGAGI (reference sequence). The junction had 13 bases not matched to a gene; V was cut back by 8 bases and J by 5 bases.

This clone appeared once. The chain is built from TRBV4-2 and TRBJ1-5, with D tentatively TRBD1 (5 bases). V lost 4 bases and J 3 bases, leaving 13 bases between the germline ends. Looked up from germline, CDR1 is LGHNA and CDR2 is YNFKEQ. The CDR3 has 15 residues. For the CDR3, the DNA is TGTGCCAGCAGCCGGGGGGACGTTTCCAATCAGCCCCAGCATTTT. The encoded protein is CASSRGDVSNQPQHF.

V usage is TRBV9 and J usage is TRBJ2-1; 9 positions agree with TRBD2. J lost 3 bases, V lost 4 bases, and 8 bases had no gene match. The CDR3 spans 16 residues. Per the germline V gene, CDR1 is SGDLS and CDR2 is YYNGEE. The CDR3 coding sequence is TGTGCCAGCAGCTCCCTCAGCGGGGGGCACTACAATGAGCAGTTCTTC. Translation gives CASSSLSGGHYNEQFF.

The gene calls are TRBV21-1 and TRBJ2-1; the D call of TRBD1 is as the table states it, not checked on the DNA. TRBV21-1 is recorded as a pseudogene. The CDR3 has 16 residues. Here the CDR3 DNA reads TGTGCCAGCAGCATAACAGGGGGATGCTCCTACAATGAGCAGTTCTTC. It is translated as CASSITGGCSYNEQFF.

J is TRBJ2-7 and V is TRBV6-5; D is possibly TRBD2 (5 bases). The CDR3 is 16 residues long. V was shortened by 0 bases and J by 1 base, with 13 bases between the two germline ends. The germline V gene has CDR1 MNHEY and CDR2 SVGAGI. Here the CDR3 DNA reads TGTGCCAGCAGTTACTCGATCAGCGGAGTTTCCTACGAGCAGTACTTC. It translates to CASSYSISGVSYEQYF.